This T cell receptor (beta chain) was retrieved from a study of cytomegalovirus exposure and HLA in healthy donors. The study ran its PCR with 60 Vbeta and 13 Jbeta primers. Repertoires were generated with immunoSEQ multiplex PCR, while TCRdb's copy carries only in-frame clones and drops some. Its listing shows about 100,000 clones. This TCR came from a man aged 50 or older in good health and CMV-seronegative. Sample: PBMCs.

The CDR3 protein is CASSITGGRNEQFF. For the CDR3, the DNA is TGTGCCAGTAGTATAACTGGGGGGAGAAATGAGCAGTTCTTC. This rearrangement joins TRBV19 to TRBJ2-1; D perhaps matches TRBD2 (6 bases). The CDR3 spans 14 residues. From germline, CDR1 is LNHDA and CDR2 SQIVND (reference sequence). V lost 2 bases and J lost 7, with 12 bases in between. The whole variable domain, remainder taken from reference TRBV19 and TRBJ2-1, is DGGITQSPKYLFRKEGQNVTLSCEQNLNHDAMYWYRQDPGQGLRLIYYSQIVNDFQKGDIAEGYSVSREKKESFPLTVTSAQKNPTAFYLCASSITGGRNEQFFGPGTRLTVL.